The 15 T cell receptor beta chains presented below share a single source sample, sequenced in a study of control samples from healthy donors and cancer patients. The table came from immunoSEQ multiplex PCR; TCRdb's copy has only in-frame clones and leaves some out. The table includes over 120,000 clones, over 90% detected once. Sequencing was done on a sample of PBMCs. The receptor set was obtained from a man aged 55 to 70 with colorectal cancer.

This clone is a singleton in its sample. The V call is TRBV14, the J call TRBJ2-3, with D possibly matching TRBD2 (6 bases). Trimming shortened V by 2 bases and J by 0 bases, and 9 bases separated the two germline ends. CDR1 is SGHDN and CDR2 is FVKESK in the germline V gene. The CDR3 runs 15 residues. CDR3 bases: TGTGCCAGCAGCCAAATGGGACTTAGCACAGATACGCAGTATTTT. The encoded protein is CASSQMGLSTDTQYF.

The CDR3 DNA reads TGTGCCAGCAGTTTGGGACAGGGGGCCACCTACGAGCAGTACTTC. Residues: CASSLGQGATYEQYF. The chain employs TRBV27 and TRBJ2-7, with 12 bases that match TRBD1. J lost 2 bases, V lost 3 bases, and 2 bases had no gene match. Per germline, CDR1 MNHEY and CDR2 SMNVEV (reference sequence). The CDR3 runs to 15 residues.

This rearrangement joins TRBV21-1 to TRBJ1-3. TRBV21-1 is tagged as a pseudogene. The CDR3 runs 14 residues. In DNA, the CDR3 is TGTGCCAGCAGCAAATCTAGACCTGGAAACACCATATATTTT. Its protein is CASSKSRPGNTIYF.

As DNA, the CDR3 is TGTGCCAGCAGTGAATATACTCGGGGTAATGGCTACACCTTC. Its protein is CASSEYTRGNGYTF. V is TRBV25-1 and J is TRBJ1-2; D gene unclear. Trimming left V 0 bases short and J 6 bases short, with 11 bases between. CDR3 size: 14 residues. Germline V gene data show CDR1 as MGHDK and CDR2 as SYGVNS.

J is TRBJ2-1 and V is TRBV7-9; 7 nucleotides agree with TRBD2. Germline V lookup: CDR1 SEHNR, CDR2 FQNEAQ (reference sequence). Trimming at V came to 3 bases and at J to 7 bases, leaving 12 bases not matched to a gene. There are 16 residues in the CDR3. The CDR3 protein is CASSFQGTLGGNEQFF. The CDR3 DNA reads as TGTGCCAGCAGCTTCCAGGGCACCTTGGGGGGGAATGAGCAGTTCTTC.

This chain connects TRBV12-3 or TRBV12-4 to TRBJ1-5, with a possible D match to TRBD1 (6 bases). This CDR3 has 12 residues. V dropped 4 bases and J dropped 9 bases, with 10 bases sitting between them. The DNA for the CDR3 is TGTGCCAGCAGTTCCAAACAGGGGCCCCAGCATTTT. Protein: CASSSKQGPQHF.

The chain recombines TRBV25-1 with TRBJ1-2; a weak D match, TRBD1 (5 bases). Trimming shortened V by 5 bases and J by 3 bases, and 13 bases separated the two germline ends. Germline assignment: CDR1 MGHDK and CDR2 SYGVNS. The CDR3 totals 14 residues. CDR3: CASSRTGPDYGYTF. The CDR3 DNA follows: TGTGCCAGCAGTCGGACGGGGCCTGACTATGGCTACACCTTC.

The chain recombines TRBV5-1 with TRBJ1-3; a weak D match, TRBD1 (5 bases). Germline values: CDR1 SGHRS, CDR2 YFSETQ. V was pared by 4 bases and J by 4 bases, with 15 bases between. The CDR3 totals 15 residues. The CDR3 nucleotides read TGCGCCAGCAGCCTTGGGGACCGTCTAGGAAACACCATATATTTT. Encoded protein: CASSLGDRLGNTIYF.

This chain connects TRBV6-2 or TRBV6-3 to TRBJ2-1, with 10 bases aligning to TRBD2. The ends lost 2 bases at V and 2 bases at J; junction bases unmatched: 0. The CDR3 is 15 residues long. CDR1 and CDR2 from the germline V gene are MNHEY and SVGEGT. The CDR3 loop is CASSYLAGAYNEQFF. The CDR3 DNA sequence: TGTGCCAGCAGTTACCTAGCGGGGGCCTACAATGAGCAGTTCTTC.

The genes are TRBV7-2 and TRBJ1-2; 8 bases map to TRBD1. V was clipped by 4 bases and J by 8 bases; unmatched bases: 6. CDR3 length equals 13 residues. CDR1 is SGHTA, CDR2 FQGNSA, per germline. The CDR3 region has the DNA TGTGCCAGCAGCTCTAGGACAGGGACAGGCTACACCTTC. It specifies CASSSRTGTGYTF. The variable domain in full, with the rest retrieved from reference TRBV7-2 and TRBJ1-2, is GAGVSQSPSNKVTEKGKDVELRCDPISGHTALYWYRQSLGQGLEFLIYFQGNSAPDKSGLPSDRFSAERTGGSVSTLTIQRTQQEDSAVYLCASSSRTGTGYTFGSGTRLTVV.

V is TRBV6-5 and J is TRBJ2-7, with TRBD1 matching over 9 bases. Germline CDR1 and CDR2: MNHEY and SVGAGI. The J segment lost 2 bases and the V segment lost 4 bases, leaving 6 bases of the junction unmatched. The CDR3 runs to 15 residues. CDR3 sequence reads: CASSSDRGATYEQYF. CDR3 DNA: TGTGCCAGCAGTTCAGACAGGGGGGCTACCTACGAGCAGTACTTC.

The rearrangement links TRBV29-1 to TRBJ1-4; D ambiguous. The CDR3 has 12 residues. Germline-derived CDR1 and CDR2 are SQVTM and ANQGSEA. The V end was cut by 7 bases, the J end by 0 bases, with 6 bases between. CDR3 sequence: CSAKPTNEKLFF. The CDR3 bases are TGCAGCGCAAAACCAACTAATGAAAAACTGTTTTTT.

The V and J genes are TRBV18 and TRBJ1-2; the D gene is possibly TRBD1 (5 bases). From germline, CDR1 is KGHSH and CDR2 LQKENI. The ends were cut back, 2 bases at V and 7 bases at J, with 14 bases in the middle. The CDR3 contains 14 residues. The CDR3 reads CASSPGRDFGGYTF. In nucleotides, the CDR3 is TGTGCCAGCTCACCAGGGAGGGACTTCGGTGGCTACACCTTC.

The rearrangement uses TRBV27 and TRBJ1-6, with D tentatively TRBD1 (6 bases). The germline CDR1 and CDR2 sequences are MNHEY and SMNVEV (reference sequence). V lost 3 bases and J 10 bases, leaving 10 bases between the germline ends. The CDR3 covers 13 residues. In DNA, the CDR3 is TGTGCCAGCAGTTTCGGGACATCATCACCCCTCCACTTT. Translating gives CASSFGTSSPLHF.

The V call is TRBV6-5, the J call TRBJ1-2; 9 nucleotides line up with TRBD1. The CDR3 is 14 residues long. The V gene's germline CDR1 is MNHEY and CDR2 SVGAGI. The V and J ends lost 6 bases and 8 bases, in that order; junction bases with no gene match: 10. In DNA form, the CDR3 reads TGTGCCAGCAGGGAGGGACAGGGAGTAGGAGGCTACACCTTC. Translated, it gives CASREGQGVGGYTF.